The 5 T cell receptor beta chains reported below all come from one sample, sequenced in a study of shared clonotypes between healthy human individuals. TCRdb keeps only in-frame clones here, not all; method: immunoSEQ multiplex PCR. The sample consists of fewer than 1.6 million clones, 97% to 99% of them appearing once. The sample comprised naive CD4+ T cells sorted from blood. As to subset: CD45RA+ positively selected. The receptors derive from a man aged 30-40 years in good health.

The chain has TRBV14 and TRBJ2-7, with D hard to call. The V end lost 1 base, the J end lost 2 bases, and 6 bases lay between the germline ends. Germline CDR1 and CDR2: SGHDN and FVKESK. The CDR3 length is 13 residues. Here the CDR3 DNA reads TGTGCCAGCAGCCAAGTAGTCCCCTACGAGCAGTACTTC. Its translation: CASSQVVPYEQYF.

This clone appeared a single time. The chain is built from TRBV2 and TRBJ2-5; 8 positions match TRBD1. This CDR3 region has 14 residues. Germline trimming cut 3 bases from V and 2 bases from J; bases unmatched to any gene: 2. CDR1 is SNHLY and CDR2 is FYNNEI in the germline V gene. CDR3 in DNA: TGTGCCAGCAGTGAGACAGGGGTTCAAGAGACCCAGTACTTC. Translated: CASSETGVQETQYF.

This clone was observed a handful of times. The chain couples TRBV15 to TRBJ1-2; 9 bases map to TRBD1. CDR3 size: 15 residues. Unmatched junction bases numbered 7, after V lost 1 base and J lost 7 bases. The germline gives CDR1 LNHNV, CDR2 YYDKDF (reference sequence). This chain's CDR3 is CATSRVPGQGRGYTF. The DNA of the CDR3 is TGTGCCACCAGCAGAGTACCGGGACAGGGCCGTGGCTACACCTTC. The full variable domain, rest sourced from reference TRBV15 and TRBJ1-2, is DAMVIQNPRYQVTQFGKPVTLSCSQTLNHNVMYWYQQKSSQAPKLLFHYYDKDFNNEADTPDNFQSRRPNTSFCFLDIRSPGLGDTAMYLCATSRVPGQGRGYTFGSGTRLTVV.

This clone was detected only once. The sample carries other DNA sequences with the same CDR3. The chain uses TRBV9 and TRBJ2-7; no firm D call. CDR1 and CDR2 (germline): SGDLS, YYNGEE. This CDR3 has 14 amino acids. Deletions cut 0 bases from V and 0 bases from J, with 7 bases between. The CDR3 loop is CASSVGTNSYEQYF. The CDR3 bases are TGTGCCAGCAGCGTAGGGACCAACTCCTACGAGCAGTACTTC.

This clone occurred once. The chain joins TRBV27 to TRBJ2-7, with TRBD1 identical over 10 bases. The junction had 12 bases not matched to a gene; V was cut back by 5 bases and J by 5 bases. This CDR3 has 16 amino acids. CDR1 is MNHEY, CDR2 SMNVEV, per germline (reference sequence). This chain's CDR3 is CASSTNPGQGRHEQYF. CDR3 sequence (DNA): TGTGCCAGCAGTACTAACCCGGGACAGGGGAGGCACGAGCAGTACTTC.